The next 30 T cell receptor beta chains were all read from a single sample in a study of human T cells and chemical hapten exposure. As for time point: patch test 2, 6 weeks after DPC sensitization. The treatment: therapeutic diphenylcyclopropenone sensitization with weekly scalp DPC. TCRdb processed the RACE reads anew with MiXCR; each CDR3 protein has one entry. This sample has around 69,000 distinct CDR3 sequences, with 7.5% to 9.5% found just once. The material was whole blood, obtained in connection with sensitization to the hapten diphenylcyclopropenone (DPC). The receptors stem from a woman aged 45-60 years with alopecia areata. Some clones in this sample may be carry-over from other donors' samples.

This clonotype has a handful of counts. J is TRBJ2-3 and V is TRBV20-1, with a tentative D call TRBD2 (6 bases). Germline V gene sequence: CDR1 DFQATT, CDR2 SNEGSKA (reference sequence). V lost 0 bases, J lost 0 bases, and 10 bases lay in between. CDR3 length: 15 amino acids. CDR3 amino acids: CSAREVAGSTDTQYF. In DNA, the CDR3 is TGCAGTGCTAGAGAGGTGGCGGGGAGCACAGATACGCAGTATTTT.

This sequence joins TRBV12-3 or TRBV12-4 and TRBJ1-6; D gene ambiguous. Trimming left V 6 bases short and J 9 bases short, with 6 bases between. The CDR3 sequence is 11 residues long. CDR3 region: CASRGGSPLHF. In nucleotides, the CDR3 is TGTGCCAGCAGGGGTGGTTCACCCCTCCACTTT.

This clonotype appeared many times. The chain recombines TRBV21-1 with TRBJ2-3; the table's D call, TRBD1, has no DNA check behind it. TRBV21-1 counts as a pseudogene. CDR3 size: 15 residues. The CDR3 DNA follows: TGTGCCAGCAGCAAATATTCGGGGGAGCCAGATACGCAGTATTTT. Protein: CASSKYSGEPDTQYF.

This chain joins TRBV5-4 and TRBJ2-2, with D possibly TRBD2 on 5 matching bases. V was cut by 0 bases and J by 0 bases, with 9 bases left in between. This CDR3 has 16 residues. Germline-derived CDR1 and CDR2 are SGHNT and YYREEE (reference sequence). CDR3 region: CASSLASGANTGELFF. The CDR3 region has the DNA TGTGCCAGCAGCTTGGCCAGCGGAGCGAACACCGGGGAGCTGTTTTTT.

The V and J genes are TRBV12-3 or TRBV12-4 and TRBJ2-7; the match to TRBD1 covers 8 bases. This CDR3 has 12 amino acids. The ends lost 6 bases at V and 6 bases at J; junction bases unmatched: 4. This CDR3 reads CASRQGAAEQYF. CDR3 sequence (DNA): TGTGCCAGCAGGCAGGGGGCCGCCGAGCAGTACTTC.

The V and J genes are TRBV7-9 and TRBJ1-2, with D perhaps matching TRBD1 (5 bases). V shed 5 bases and J shed 4 bases, with 14 bases lying between them. The length of the CDR3 is 14 residues. The V gene's germline CDR1 is SEHNR and CDR2 FQNEAQ (reference sequence). The CDR3 DNA sequence: TGTGCCAGCAGCCTAATGACAGCCTCCTATGGCTACACCTTC. As protein: CASSLMTASYGYTF.

The chain's CDR3 is CASSEEGLAGSNEQFF. The DNA of the CDR3 is TGTGCCAGCAGTGAAGAGGGACTAGCGGGGTCCAATGAGCAGTTCTTC. This chain links TRBV2 with TRBJ2-1; 13 bases are shared with TRBD2. Trimming at V came to 1 base and at J to 6 bases, leaving 3 bases not matched to a gene. The length of the CDR3 is 16 residues. In germline, CDR1 is SNHLY, CDR2 FYNNEI.

This clonotype occurred many times. V and J are TRBV5-1 and TRBJ1-1, with D possibly TRBD1 on 6 matching bases. Germline V gene data show CDR1 as SGHRS and CDR2 as YFSETQ. CDR3 size: 17 residues. Trimming removed 0 bases at V and 1 base at J, with 16 bases between. The CDR3 DNA reads as TGCGCCAGCAGCTTGGCTGGGGGTACAGGGAGGAACACTGAAGCTTTCTTT. Encoded protein: CASSLAGGTGRNTEAFF.

This clonotype was counted many times. The V call is TRBV12-3 or TRBV12-4, the J call TRBJ1-1; TRBD1 is a possible D gene (5 bases). Trimming cost V 0 bases and J 5 bases, with 10 bases left between them. The CDR3 covers 14 residues. The DNA for the CDR3 is TGTGCCAGCAGTTTAGCGCAGGGATGGACTGAAGCTTTCTTT. Its protein is CASSLAQGWTEAFF.

This clonotype was observed at least ten times. The chain employs TRBV20-1 and TRBJ2-7, with D perhaps matching TRBD1 (6 bases). CDR3 length: 13 amino acids. From germline, CDR1 is DFQATT and CDR2 SNEGSKA (reference sequence). Trimming stripped 3 bases from V and 2 bases from J, with 11 bases between. CDR3 amino acids: CSARTGVTYEQYF. The CDR3 DNA reads TGCAGTGCTAGGACAGGAGTAACCTACGAGCAGTACTTC.

In regard to this clonotype: This sequence may be a read error, since a much larger clone differs from it by one base. The conserved final phenylalanine or tryptophan is absent from the CDR3, which likely points to a read error. The gene calls are TRBV12-3 or TRBV12-4 and TRBJ1-2; TRBD1 might be the D (5 bases). V was trimmed by 2 bases and J by 4 bases, leaving 8 bases between them. This CDR3 spans 13 amino acids. CDR3 protein: CASSLQGAYGYTL. DNA for the CDR3: TGTGCCAGCAGTTTACAGGGAGCCTATGGCTACACCTTA.

The V gene is TRBV27, the J gene TRBJ2-3; 9 bases match TRBD1. This CDR3 has 16 amino acids. J was trimmed by 2 bases and V by 5 bases; bases with no gene match: 8. Germline loops: CDR1 MNHEY, CDR2 SMNVEV (reference sequence). The CDR3: CASSPAGTGYTDTQYF. CDR3 DNA: TGTGCCAGCAGTCCTGCCGGGACAGGGTACACAGATACGCAGTATTTT.

J is TRBJ2-7 and V is TRBV7-2; D gene uncertain. This CDR3 spans 13 amino acids. The germline V and J ends were trimmed by 2 bases and 0 bases, with 5 bases remaining between them. Germline V gene data show CDR1 as SGHTA and CDR2 as FQGNSA. The CDR3 is CASSLTDSYEQYF. The DNA for the CDR3 is TGTGCCAGCAGCTTAACAGACTCCTACGAGCAGTACTTC.

This clonotype appeared many times. The chain joins TRBV14 to TRBJ1-1, with D tentatively TRBD1 (6 bases). Between the trimmed V and J ends, which lost 1 base and 0 bases, there was a span of 9 bases. The CDR3 has 15 amino acids. CDR1 is SGHDN and CDR2 is FVKESK in the germline V gene. The CDR3 nucleotides read TGTGCCAGCAGCCAAGGGGACACCATGAACACTGAAGCTTTCTTT. It is translated as CASSQGDTMNTEAFF.

This clonotype was seen a few times. The rearrangement joins TRBV19 to TRBJ2-7, with D possibly TRBD2 on 6 matching bases. CDR1 is LNHDA and CDR2 is SQIVND in the germline V gene (reference sequence). V shed 4 bases and J shed 5 bases, with 12 bases lying between them. This CDR3 spans 13 amino acids. The CDR3 region has the DNA TGTGCCAGTAGTACGGACGGGAGTGACGAGCAGTACTTC. It translates to CASSTDGSDEQYF.

This clonotype has only a few counts. V is TRBV28 and J is TRBJ1-2; tentatively, D is TRBD1 (6 bases). Trimming pared 3 bases from V and 10 bases from J, leaving 15 bases between. CDR1 is MDHEN, CDR2 SYDVKM, per germline. The CDR3 contains 13 residues. The CDR3 region has the DNA TGTGCCAGCAGTTTGCCGGACAGACTTGTCTACACCTTC. Its protein product is CASSLPDRLVYTF.

This clonotype was observed many times. J is TRBJ1-1 and V is TRBV27; 7 bases are a match to TRBD1. The ends lost 7 bases at V and 1 base at J; junction bases unmatched: 6. Per the germline V gene, CDR1 is MNHEY and CDR2 is SMNVEV (reference sequence). CDR3 length: 14 amino acids. CDR3 loop: CASNRQGPNTEAFF. The DNA for the CDR3 is TGTGCCAGCAACAGACAGGGCCCGAACACTGAAGCTTTCTTT.

This clonotype was counted only a few times. The chain uses TRBV6-5 and TRBJ1-2; the match to TRBD1 covers 11 bases. Losses at the gene ends were 6 bases for V and 7 bases for J; bases not matched to a gene: 7. The germline V gene encodes CDR1 MNHEY and CDR2 SVGAGI. There are 14 residues in the CDR3. Here the CDR3 DNA reads TGTGCCAGCAGCCATGGACAGGGGGCGCGTGGCTACACCTTC. Residues: CASSHGQGARGYTF.

This clonotype was detected only a few times. This chain links TRBV29-1 with TRBJ1-1; 7 bases line up with TRBD1. The CDR3 sequence is 13 residues long. The germline CDR1 and CDR2 sequences are SQVTM and ANQGSEA. V was pared by 7 bases and J by 0 bases, with 5 bases of the junction left unmatched. CDR3 amino acids: CSALGQLNTEAFF. CDR3 coding DNA: TGCAGCGCCTTGGGACAGCTGAACACTGAAGCTTTCTTT.

This clonotype has ten or more counts. The chain links TRBV20-1 to TRBJ2-3; 8 nucleotides agree with TRBD2. This CDR3 region has 15 residues. Trimming at V came to 4 bases and at J to 2 bases, leaving 8 bases not matched to a gene. The germline gives CDR1 DFQATT, CDR2 SNEGSKA (reference sequence). CDR3 protein: CSATFSGAHTDTQYF. CDR3 bases: TGCAGTGCTACATTTAGCGGGGCACACACAGATACGCAGTATTTT.

This clonotype was picked up many times. The V gene is TRBV20-1, the J gene TRBJ1-1, with D maybe TRBD1 (5 bases). Germline loops: CDR1 DFQATT, CDR2 SNEGSKA (reference sequence). The CDR3 extends over 11 amino acids. CDR3 loop: CRVDRGTEAFF. As DNA, the CDR3 is TGCAGAGTAGACCGGGGGACTGAAGCTTTCTTT.

This clonotype was counted only a few times. The J gene is TRBJ2-1, the V gene TRBV10-3, with a weak D call TRBD2 (6 bases). CDR1 and CDR2 from the germline V gene are ENHRY and SYGVKD. The CDR3 runs to 14 residues. The V end was cut by 7 bases, the J end by 2 bases, with 12 bases between. CDR3 DNA: TGTGCCATCAAAAGTAGCGGAGCCTACAATGAGCAGTTCTTC. This sequence encodes CAIKSSGAYNEQFF.

Regarding this clonotype: A read error may produce the germline difference seen at one junction end. The rearrangement links TRBV18 to TRBJ2-7; the match to TRBD1 covers 10 bases. This CDR3 is built from 16 residues. Germline CDR1 reads KGHSH; CDR2 reads LQKENI. DNA of the CDR3: TGTGTCAGCTCACCAACTTGGGGACAGGGGTCCTACGAGCAGTACTTC. Amino acid sequence: CVSSPTWGQGSYEQYF.

This clonotype was counted only a few times. The V gene is TRBV7-9, the J gene TRBJ1-1, with TRBD1 matching 9 bases. The junction had 7 bases not matched to a gene; V was cut back by 5 bases and J by 0 bases. CDR1 is SEHNR, CDR2 FQNEAQ, per germline (reference sequence). The CDR3 extends over 16 amino acids. As DNA, the CDR3 is TGTGCCAGCAGCCCAACCGGGACAGGGATGAACACTGAAGCTTTCTTT. Translating gives CASSPTGTGMNTEAFF.

A few counts support this clonotype. The chain is built from TRBV5-1 and TRBJ1-4; 9 bases agree with TRBD1. This CDR3 comprises 15 residues. V dropped 3 bases and J dropped 6; count of bases not matched to a gene: 6. The germline CDR1 and CDR2 sequences are SGHRS and YFSETQ. CDR3 sequence reads: CASSSTGGSYEKLFF. CDR3 sequence (DNA): TGCGCCAGCAGCTCGACAGGGGGATCTTATGAAAAACTGTTTTTT.

In its sample, this clonotype was seen a few times. The chain links TRBV5-4 to TRBJ1-3; a possible D gene is TRBD1 (6 bases). With 0 bases removed from V and 0 bases from J, the gap between germline ends came to 10 bases. This CDR3 has 16 residues. Germline V gene data show CDR1 as SGHNT and CDR2 as YYREEE (reference sequence). The DNA of the CDR3 is TGTGCCAGCAGCTTGGCAGGGGCTAGCTCTGGAAACACCATATATTTT. Protein sequence: CASSLAGASSGNTIYF.

This clonotype was found a few times. The CDR3 protein is CASSPKRGGRNEQFF. As DNA, the CDR3 is TGTGCCAGCAGCCCCAAGCGGGGGGGCCGCAATGAGCAGTTCTTC. The V call is TRBV6-5, the J call TRBJ2-1; 10 bases agree with TRBD2. The CDR3 contains 15 residues. J was trimmed by 6 bases and V by 6 bases; bases with no gene match: 8. Germline CDR1 is MNHEY and CDR2 is SVGAGI.

This clonotype was counted only a few times. Written as DNA, the CDR3 is TGCGCCAGCAGCCATGGAAGCGGACGCCGCACAGATACGCAGTATTTT. Protein sequence: CASSHGSGRRTDTQYF. The V and J genes are TRBV4-1 and TRBJ2-3; tentative D call: TRBD2 (5 bases). Trimming shortened V by 3 bases and J by 1 base, and 14 bases separated the two germline ends. CDR1 MGHRA and CDR2 YSYEKL come from the germline V gene. The CDR3 length is 16 residues.

This clonotype was counted at least ten times. The chain carries TRBV20-1 and TRBJ2-7; 7 positions match TRBD1. The CDR3 is 14 residues long. With 6 bases clipped from V and 4 bases from J, the junction kept 12 bases outside the gene matches. Germline V gene sequence: CDR1 DFQATT, CDR2 SNEGSKA (reference sequence). The CDR3 DNA is TGCAGTGCCAGAATGACAGGGACGCGTTACGAGCAGTACTTC. Translating gives CSARMTGTRYEQYF.

The table lists this clonotype with many counts. The V call is TRBV21-1, the J call TRBJ1-1. TRBV21-1 is a pseudogene segment. The CDR3 sequence is 14 residues long. This chain's CDR3 is CASSASFPNTEAFF. The CDR3 DNA sequence: TGTGCCAGCAGCGCTAGTTTCCCGAACACTGAAGCTTTCTTT.